A single sample gave rise to the 16 T cell receptor beta chains below, sequenced in a study of T cell changes during pregnancy in multiple sclerosis. Measured with immunoSEQ multiplex PCR; TCRdb has only the in-frame clones, and not every one. The sample carries under 45,000 clones, 70% to 90% recorded once. The sequencing here drew on CD8+ T cells from peripheral blood mononuclear cells, taken in the first trimester of pregnancy. The receptor source for this set is a female donor with multiple sclerosis, enrolled in a pregnancy study.

The V gene is TRBV6-5, the J gene TRBJ2-1; D gene uncertain. Trimming removed 2 bases at V and 0 bases at J, with 8 bases between. CDR3 length: 15 residues. Germline V CDR1 and CDR2: MNHEY, SVGAGI. DNA for the CDR3: TGTGCCAGCAGTTACGACTCTAGCTCCTACAATGAGCAGTTCTTC. Translating it yields CASSYDSSSYNEQFF.

Here the CDR3 reads CASSLLTYQDNYNEQFF. The CDR3 nucleotides are TGTGCCAGCAGTCTTCTGACCTACCAGGATAACTACAATGAGCAGTTCTTC. The chain employs TRBV27 and TRBJ2-1; D unresolved. Deletions cut 5 bases from V and 3 bases from J, with 20 bases between. Germline V lookup: CDR1 MNHEY, CDR2 SMNVEV (reference sequence). The CDR3 runs 17 residues.

The chain recombines TRBV6-5 with TRBJ2-1; D gene uncertain. The CDR3 totals 11 residues. Trimming removed 5 bases at V and 9 bases at J, with 8 bases between. CDR1 is MNHEY and CDR2 is SVGAGI in the germline V gene. DNA of the CDR3: TGTGCCAGCAGTAGTATCGGTGAGCAGTTCTTC. This sequence encodes CASSSIGEQFF.

In the case of this clone: The sample has other DNA sequences that encode this CDR3 too. This chain connects TRBV9 to TRBJ2-7, with 7 bases identical to TRBD2. The CDR3 has 15 residues. Germline V CDR1 and CDR2: SGDLS, YYNGEE. Unmatched junction bases numbered 3, after V lost 0 bases and J lost 0 bases. As DNA, the CDR3 is TGTGCCAGCAGCGTAGGGGGGGGAGACTCCTACGAGCAGTACTTC. It yields the protein CASSVGGGDSYEQYF.

The chain employs TRBV4-2 and TRBJ1-1, with a possible D match to TRBD1 (6 bases). This CDR3 is 15 amino acids long. Trimming cost V 4 bases and J 8 bases, with 20 bases left between them. Per germline, CDR1 LGHNA and CDR2 YNFKEQ. The CDR3 bases are TGTGCCAGCAGCCCCCCCGGGCAGGGGCCGGAGGAAGCTTTCTTT. Translating gives CASSPPGQGPEEAFF.

In this sample, this clone turned up a few times. V and J are TRBV4-2 and TRBJ1-5; TRBD1 is a possible D gene (6 bases). V dropped 2 bases and J dropped 7 bases, with 18 bases sitting between them. The length of the CDR3 is 16 residues. In germline, CDR1 is LGHNA, CDR2 YNFKEQ. The CDR3 sequence: CASSQRGGEVTQPQHF. The DNA of the CDR3 is TGTGCCAGCAGCCAAAGGGGGGGGGAGGTAACCCAGCCCCAGCATTTT.

This chain joins TRBV7-8 and TRBJ1-2; the D gene is possibly TRBD1 (5 bases). The CDR3 totals 14 residues. Trimming took 1 base from V and 2 from J, leaving 8 bases between them. Germline V lookup: CDR1 SGHVS, CDR2 FQNEAQ. CDR3 protein: CASSLDRINYGYTF. For the CDR3, the DNA is TGTGCCAGCAGCTTAGACAGGATAAACTATGGCTACACCTTC.

The chain employs TRBV9 and TRBJ1-1; perhaps TRBD1 as D (5 bases). The germline V gene has CDR1 SGDLS and CDR2 YYNGEE. This CDR3 spans 13 amino acids. V was pared by 3 bases and J by 4 bases, with 10 bases between. CDR3 amino acids: CASSEEGITEAFF. CDR3 coding DNA: TGTGCCAGCAGCGAGGAGGGGATCACTGAAGCTTTCTTT.

This clone was seen just once. This CDR3 reads CASSLGSRPIEAFF. The CDR3 region has the DNA TGTGCCAGCAGCTTAGGGTCCAGGCCTATTGAAGCTTTCTTT. The V and J genes are TRBV11-1 and TRBJ1-1; D gene ambiguous. Trimming stripped 1 base from V and 7 bases from J, with 13 bases between. Germline values: CDR1 SGHAT, CDR2 FQDESV (reference sequence). The CDR3 is made up of 14 amino acids. The entire variable domain, with the rest obtained from reference TRBV11-1 and TRBJ1-1, is as follows: EAEVAQSPRYKITEKSQAVAFWCDPISGHATLYWYRQILGQGPELLVQFQDESVVDDSQLPKDRFSAERLKGVDSTLKIQPAELGDSAMYLCASSLGSRPIEAFFGQGTRLTVV.

With respect to this clone: The same CDR3 can be traced to other DNA sequences in this sample. V usage is TRBV9 and J usage is TRBJ1-1; a weak D match, TRBD1 (5 bases). This CDR3 spans 12 amino acids. Trimming removed 2 bases from V and 5 bases from J, with 7 bases in between. Per germline, CDR1 SGDLS and CDR2 YYNGEE. CDR3: CASSVGGTEAFF. The DNA of the CDR3 is TGTGCCAGCAGCGTGGGGGGAACTGAAGCTTTCTTT.

The CDR3 loop is CASNKGGAGSPLHF. CDR3 nucleotides: TGTGCCAGCAACAAGGGGGGGGCTGGTTCACCCCTCCACTTT. The chain carries TRBV27 and TRBJ1-6; possible D gene TRBD1, 6 bases. The CDR3 extends over 14 amino acids. Trimming took off 7 bases at V and 9 bases at J, with 16 bases between the two ends. Looked up from germline, CDR1 is MNHEY and CDR2 is SMNVEV (reference sequence).

The chain links TRBV19 to TRBJ2-5; no firm D call. CDR1 is LNHDA, CDR2 SQIVND, per germline (reference sequence). The CDR3 is made up of 15 amino acids. Trimming left V 6 bases short and J 1 base short, with 15 bases between. CDR3 residues: CASSAFPGSQETQYF. The CDR3 region has the DNA TGTGCCAGTAGCGCATTCCCCGGGTCCCAAGAGACCCAGTACTTC.

This clone was seen just once. This rearrangement joins TRBV4-3 to TRBJ2-5, with a tentative D call TRBD1 (6 bases). Trimming cost V 0 bases and J 4 bases, with 12 bases left between them. Germline CDR1 LGHNA, CDR2 YSLEER. This CDR3 has 15 residues. CDR3 amino acids: CASSQDRGLGETQYF. The DNA for the CDR3 is TGCGCCAGCAGCCAAGATAGGGGGTTGGGAGAGACCCAGTACTTC.

V gene TRBV4-1 combines with J gene TRBJ2-3; 10 bases are shared with TRBD2. Trimming took 1 base from V and 5 from J; bases not matched to a gene: 6. The CDR3 has 16 amino acids. Germline assignment: CDR1 MGHRA and CDR2 YSYEKL. The CDR3, as DNA: TGCGCCAGCAGCCAAGGAGCGGGGGGGCCTATAGATACGCAGTATTTT. Encoded protein: CASSQGAGGPIDTQYF.

This chain connects TRBV11-2 to TRBJ2-3; TRBD2 matches at 7 bases. This CDR3 has 15 residues. Looked up from germline, CDR1 is SGHAT and CDR2 is FQNNGV. V shed 1 base and J 3 bases; nucleotides not matched to a gene: 4. The CDR3 region has the DNA TGTGCCAGCAGCTTAGGGGCGGGGGTGACAGATACGCAGTATTTT. Amino acid sequence: CASSLGAGVTDTQYF.

The rearrangement joins TRBV12-5 to TRBJ2-5, with 12 bases lining up with TRBD2. With V trimmed by 5 bases and J by 4 bases, 11 bases remained unmatched. The CDR3 totals 17 residues. The germline gives CDR1 LGHNT, CDR2 FRNRAP. Here the CDR3 reads CASGPHPSGGAGETQYF. As DNA, the CDR3 is TGTGCTAGTGGTCCCCACCCTAGCGGGGGGGCAGGAGAGACCCAGTACTTC.